The clone carrying this TCR beta chain was seen a single time. This sample stems from a study of blood T cell repertoires in COVID-19. This CDR3 comprises 16 residues. Unmatched junction bases numbered 10, after V lost 5 bases and J lost 3 bases. Germline V gene sequence: CDR1 SGHVS, CDR2 FNYEAQ. Original analysis: Reference gene primer amplification yielded estimated nucleated cell counts. Some clones are missing from TCRdb's copy, which holds only in-frame ones; the method was immunoSEQ multiplex PCR. The V and J calls and the clone size are those of that table, but D and trimming were determined from the DNA. The sample includes roughly 260,000 clones, about 91% of them seen just once. The Seattle site enrolled patients during active infection and followed them longitudinally.

The source material was peripheral blood. The chain carries TRBV7-6 and TRBJ2-1; 7 nucleotides align to TRBD2. The TCR originated in a person aged 18 to 35 with COVID-19, enrolled during active disease. The CDR3 loop reads CASSLRNSGIYNEQFF. The CDR3 DNA reads TGTGCCAGCAGCCTCCGTAACAGCGGGATCTACAATGAGCAGTTCTTC.